This T cell receptor beta chain was obtained from a study of graft-versus-host responses after intestinal transplantation. Overall study context: The study gave all recipients anti-thymocyte globulin induction, then tacrolimus and steroids for approximately three years. Broader study findings: The study found high graft-versus-host to host-versus-graft clonal ratios in allografts of patients with graft-donor T cell macrochimerism.

Data came from immunoSEQ multiplex PCR; TCRdb stores just in-frame clones and leaves some out. The sample carries approximately 97,000 clones, approximately 90% recorded once. Comments on this clone: The antigen is not known.

Trimming removed 4 bases from V and 4 bases from J, with 8 bases in between. Germline V gives CDR1 SNHLY, CDR2 FYNNEI. This CDR3 has 13 amino acids. This clonotype originated in a human donor who was the organ donor for an intestinal transplant. This sequence joins TRBV2 and TRBJ1-5; tentative D call: TRBD1 (5 bases). Here the sequenced sample was unstimulated CD8+ T cells sorted from spleen or lymph node cells, taken before transplant. The CDR3 reads CASSGGGNQPQHF. CDR3 sequence (DNA): TGTGCCAGCAGTGGCGGGGGGAATCAGCCCCAGCATTTT.